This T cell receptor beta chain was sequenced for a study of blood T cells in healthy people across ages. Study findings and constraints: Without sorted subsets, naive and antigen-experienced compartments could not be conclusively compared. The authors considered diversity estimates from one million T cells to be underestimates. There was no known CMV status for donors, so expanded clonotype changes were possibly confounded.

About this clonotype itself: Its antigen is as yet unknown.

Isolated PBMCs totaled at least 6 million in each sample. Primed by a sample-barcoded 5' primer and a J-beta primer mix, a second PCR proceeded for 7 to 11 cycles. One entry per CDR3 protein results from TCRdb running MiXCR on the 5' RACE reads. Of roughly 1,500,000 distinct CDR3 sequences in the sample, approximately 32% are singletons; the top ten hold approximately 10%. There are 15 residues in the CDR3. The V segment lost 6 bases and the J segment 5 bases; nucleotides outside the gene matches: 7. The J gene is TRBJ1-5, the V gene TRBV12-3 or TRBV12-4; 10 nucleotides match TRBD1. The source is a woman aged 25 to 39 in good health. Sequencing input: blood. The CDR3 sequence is CASSRSTGGYQPQHF. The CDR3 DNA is TGTGCCAGCAGCCGGTCGACAGGGGGCTATCAGCCCCAGCATTTT.